The TCR beta chain under discussion was sequenced for a study of cytomegalovirus exposure and HLA in healthy donors. In the study overall: The same platform was used for the 100 to 150 validation repertoires and the approximately 670 first-cohort repertoires, a later analysis reported.

This clone has just one count. Its antigen is currently unknown. Clones were read by immunoSEQ multiplex PCR, and TCRdb kept only the in-frame ones, dropping some. The sample shows about 160,000 clones, 95% to 96% of them seen only once. This CDR3 is built from 15 residues. After removal of 4 bases from V and 0 bases from J, the junction contained 4 bases not matched to a gene. From germline, CDR1 is SGHRS and CDR2 YFSETQ. Study findings and constraints: There were over 150 TCR beta chains listed as cytomegalovirus-associated. Most TCR sequences showed up rarely, but some public TCRs showed up in many donors. A few of the chains that were CMV-associated were confirmed in vitro to be specific for CMV antigens.

Specimen: PBMCs. The chain is built from TRBV5-1 and TRBJ1-1, with 9 bases fitting TRBD1. The sequence derives from a woman aged 18-29 years in good health and CMV-seronegative. CDR3 loop: CASSVGTGMNTEAFF. CDR3 nucleotides: TGCGCCAGCAGCGTAGGGACAGGGATGAACACTGAAGCTTTCTTT.